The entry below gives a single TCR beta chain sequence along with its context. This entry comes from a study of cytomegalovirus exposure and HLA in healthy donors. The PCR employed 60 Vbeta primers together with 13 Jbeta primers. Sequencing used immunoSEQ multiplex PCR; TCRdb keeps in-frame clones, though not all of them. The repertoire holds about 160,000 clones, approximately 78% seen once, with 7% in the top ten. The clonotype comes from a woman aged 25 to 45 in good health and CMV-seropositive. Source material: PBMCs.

The CDR3 DNA sequence: TGTGCCAGCAGCTTGAGGACAGGCTTCTATGGCTACACCTTC. Translated, it gives CASSLRTGFYGYTF. J is TRBJ1-2 and V is TRBV5-6; 7 positions match TRBD1. In germline, CDR1 is SGHDT, CDR2 YYEEEE. V trimming: 1 base; J trimming: 4 bases; junction bases outside the gene matches: 4. This CDR3 has 14 amino acids.